This TCR beta chain was identified in a study of metastatic and nonmetastatic thyroid tumors. Not a single patient had been given any form of treatment at any point before undergoing thyroid surgery. TCRdb reanalyzed the PCR reads via MiXCR. The data show some 21,000 clones, with roughly 24% seen just once and about 5% held by the top ten. This clone is categorized as medium-sized (0.01 to 0.1%). V was clipped by 0 bases and J by 1 base, with 9 bases between them. Germline V gives CDR1 DFQATT, CDR2 SNEGSKA (reference sequence). The CDR3 extends over 14 amino acids. The TCR was taken from a female donor with papillary thyroid cancer or a benign thyroid nodule (not recorded which). Some clones in this sample may be carry-over from other donors' samples. The source material was tumor tissue. The rearrangement links TRBV20-1 to TRBJ1-1; no definite D call. The CDR3 spells CSARDPRGNTEAFF. CDR3 nucleotide sequence: TGCAGTGCTAGAGATCCGCGGGGGAACACTGAAGCTTTCTTT.